This note documents a single T cell receptor (beta chain) sequence. Its target is unknown. Germline trimming cut 9 bases from V and 4 bases from J; bases unmatched to any gene: 14. The germline gives CDR1 LNHDA, CDR2 SQIVND (reference sequence). The CDR3 totals 15 residues. This sample is part of a study of T-cell memory formation after mild COVID-19. Findings and caveats of the study: Memory cells collected pre-infection included some clones that later responded, suggesting cross-reactive memory joined.

A single record per CDR3 protein comes from TCRdb applying MiXCR to the 5' RACE reads. The sample carries around 340,000 distinct CDR3 sequences, 14% recorded once. The sequenced sample consisted of PBMCs or a T cell subset sorted from them (not recorded which). The TCR sequence derives from a man aged 18-30 years who had mild COVID-19 (a few samples of this study predate the infection). Cell type and time point are not known. J is TRBJ2-5 and V is TRBV19; 7 bases map to TRBD1. The CDR3 region is CASSSGTVGTETQYF. The CDR3 DNA reads TGTGCCAGCTCCTCCGGGACAGTCGGGACAGAGACCCAGTACTTC.